The 18 T cell receptor beta chains given below trace back to one sample, sequenced in a study of identical twins. A single record per CDR3 protein comes from TCRdb applying MiXCR to the 5' RACE reads. The sample yields approximately 300,000 distinct CDR3 sequences, over 8.5% seen once. This sample also appeared in a second study, on yellow fever vaccine responses in identical twins.

Sample: CD8+ T cells sorted from blood. The receptors here all came from a woman aged 18-29 years in good health.

The chain is built from TRBV5-6 and TRBJ2-5, with 7 bases identical to TRBD1. Trimming took 9 bases from V and 3 from J; bases not matched to a gene: 23. Germline CDR1 and CDR2: SGHDT and YYEEEE. This CDR3 comprises 18 residues. CDR3 protein: CATFLVGYRGVLKETQYF. The CDR3 coding sequence is TGTGCCACCTTCCTGGTCGGTTACAGGGGCGTTTTAAAAGAGACCCAGTACTTC.

The chain recombines TRBV7-9 with TRBJ2-3; D is perhaps TRBD1 (5 bases). CDR3 length: 16 residues. Germline-derived CDR1 and CDR2 are SEHNR and FQNEAQ (reference sequence). V gave up 4 bases and J gave up 0 bases, with 14 bases separating them. The CDR3 nucleotides read TGTGCCAGCAGCTCTTCCAGGGTGGGGAGCACAGATACGCAGTATTTT. Residues: CASSSSRVGSTDTQYF.

V is TRBV20-1 and J is TRBJ2-5, with D perhaps assigned TRBD1 or TRBD2 (5 bases each). The CDR3 extends over 15 amino acids. Germline V gene lookup returns CDR1 DFQATT and CDR2 SNEGSKA (reference sequence). V lost 0 bases and J lost 9, with 20 bases in between. CDR3 amino acids: CSARDLFTGGMAQYF. The CDR3 region has the DNA TGCAGTGCTAGAGATCTCTTTACTGGGGGAATGGCCCAGTACTTC.

This clonotype has ten or more counts. J is TRBJ1-1 and V is TRBV7-9; perhaps TRBD1 as D (6 bases). Germline V CDR1 and CDR2: SEHNR, FQNEAQ (reference sequence). The CDR3 has 15 amino acids. Trimming removed 5 bases at V and 0 bases at J, with 13 bases between. This chain's CDR3 is CASSPPTGMNTEAFF. The DNA of the CDR3 is TGTGCCAGCAGCCCTCCCACAGGGATGAACACTGAAGCTTTCTTT.

The chain links TRBV7-9 to TRBJ2-3, with D possibly being TRBD1 (5 bases). The CDR3 is 15 amino acids. Germline CDR1 is SEHNR and CDR2 is FQNEAQ (reference sequence). The V end was cut by 1 base, the J end by 2 bases, with 10 bases between. CDR3 in DNA: TGTGCCAGCAGCTTAGTATTAGGGGTCACAGATACGCAGTATTTT. The encoded protein is CASSLVLGVTDTQYF.

The table lists this clonotype with many counts. The chain is built from TRBV12-3 or TRBV12-4 and TRBJ2-7; 9 nucleotides line up with TRBD1. The ends lost 2 bases at V and 6 bases at J; junction bases unmatched: 2. CDR3 length: 13 residues. CDR3 DNA: TGTGCCAGCAGTTTAAGACAGGGGGGCGAGCAGTACTTC. Protein: CASSLRQGGEQYF.

V is TRBV7-4 and J is TRBJ2-5, with TRBD2 matching over 11 bases. V gave up 5 bases and J gave up 2 bases; unmatched junction bases: 1. This CDR3 spans 14 amino acids. The V gene's germline CDR1 is SGHVT and CDR2 SQSDAQ. The CDR3 DNA reads as TGTGCCAGCAGCCGACTAGCGGGGCAAGAGACCCAGTACTTC. Residues: CASSRLAGQETQYF. Looking up the rest from reference TRBV7-4 and TRBJ2-5 gives the full variable domain: GAGVSQSPRYKVAKRGRDVALRCDSISGHVTLYWYRQTLGQGSEVLTYSQSDAQRDKSGRPSGRFSAERPERSVSTLKIQRTEQGDSAVYLCASSRLAGQETQYFGPGTRLLVL.

This clonotype occurred a few times. V and J are TRBV5-1 and TRBJ1-1, with D hard to call. Germline-derived CDR1 and CDR2 are SGHRS and YFSETQ. The CDR3 length is 14 residues. Trimming took off 6 bases at V and 4 bases at J, with 16 bases between the two ends. This CDR3 is CASTDLGRPTEAFF. The CDR3 bases are TGCGCCAGCACCGATTTGGGCAGACCCACTGAAGCTTTCTTT.

This clonotype was recorded many times. The chain couples TRBV29-1 to TRBJ2-7, with D perhaps being TRBD1 or TRBD2 (5 bases each). Trimming cost V 1 base and J 0 bases, with 10 bases left between them. The CDR3 is made up of 14 amino acids. The germline V gene encodes CDR1 SQVTM and CDR2 ANQGSEA. Here the CDR3 reads CSVEVPGSSYEQYF. CDR3 nucleotides: TGCAGCGTTGAAGTTCCAGGGAGCTCCTACGAGCAGTACTTC.

This chain links TRBV15 with TRBJ1-2; maybe TRBD1 (5 bases). The V end lost 0 bases, the J end lost 5 bases, and 13 bases lay between the germline ends. CDR1 LNHNV and CDR2 YYDKDF come from the germline V gene (reference sequence). The CDR3 is 15 amino acids. The CDR3 region has the DNA TGTGCCACCAGCAGAGACGAGCAGGGTTTTTATGGCTACACCTTC. Translation gives CATSRDEQGFYGYTF.

Ten or more counts support this clonotype. The chain employs TRBV28 and TRBJ2-5; D might be TRBD1 (6 bases). CDR3 length: 15 residues. Trimming left V 2 bases short and J 3 bases short, with 13 bases between. Germline V gene sequence: CDR1 MDHEN, CDR2 SYDVKM. CDR3 nucleotides: TGTGCCAGCAGTTTACGAGGGGACATGGAAGAGACCCAGTACTTC. Translated, it gives CASSLRGDMEETQYF.

This clonotype appeared many times. The chain combines TRBV19 with TRBJ2-1, with unresolved D. The CDR3 runs 14 residues. Germline V gene data show CDR1 as LNHDA and CDR2 as SQIVND (reference sequence). Deletions cut 1 base from V and 1 base from J, with 5 bases between. CDR3 nucleotides: TGTGCCAGTAGTATAGGGACGTCCTACAATGAGCAGTTCTTC. It specifies CASSIGTSYNEQFF.

In its sample, this clonotype was seen many times. The chain couples TRBV4-3 to TRBJ2-1; 10 bases map to TRBD2. The CDR3 is 18 residues long. CDR1 is LGHNA and CDR2 is YSLEER in the germline V gene. The J segment lost 4 bases and the V segment lost 1 base, leaving 10 bases of the junction unmatched. Here the CDR3 reads CASSQVAASGRGYNEQFF. CDR3 nucleotide sequence: TGCGCCAGCAGCCAAGTTGCGGCCAGCGGGAGGGGTTACAATGAGCAGTTCTTC.

This clonotype appeared many times. This sequence joins TRBV5-1 and TRBJ1-5, with D perhaps matching TRBD1 (5 bases). Germline values: CDR1 SGHRS, CDR2 YFSETQ. The CDR3 is 13 residues long. Trimming pared 1 base from V and 5 bases from J, leaving 7 bases between. The CDR3: CASSLWGDQPQHF. CDR3 nucleotides: TGCGCCAGCAGCTTGTGGGGGGATCAGCCCCAGCATTTT. Full variable domain (missing parts from reference TRBV5-1 and TRBJ1-5): KAGVTQTPRYLIKTRGQQVTLSCSPISGHRSVSWYQQTPGQGLQFLFEYFSETQRNKGNFPGRFSGRQFSNSRSEMNVSTLELGDSALYLCASSLWGDQPQHFGDGTRLSIL.

The rearrangement links TRBV5-5 to TRBJ2-1; weak D call: TRBD2 (6 bases). The CDR3 contains 12 residues. Trimming took off 4 bases at V and 16 bases at J, with 18 bases between the two ends. CDR1 is SGHKS and CDR2 is YYEKEE in the germline V gene (reference sequence). CDR3 in DNA: TGTGCCAGCAGCACTGTCCGGGAGCTGGGCTTCTTC. This translates into CASSTVRELGFF.

This clonotype was detected only a few times. The chain employs TRBV15 and TRBJ2-7; D is uncertain. This CDR3 is 14 amino acids long. The V end lost 3 bases, the J end lost 0 bases, and 9 bases lay between the germline ends. Per the germline V gene, CDR1 is LNHNV and CDR2 is YYDKDF (reference sequence). The CDR3 DNA follows: TGTGCCACCAGCAGTAGGGTGTCCTCCTACGAGCAGTACTTC. Protein sequence: CATSSRVSSYEQYF.

This clonotype appeared a few times. CDR3 coding DNA: TGTGCCAGCAGCTTACTGGGGGGGGAGGACACTGAAGCTTTCTTT. It translates to CASSLLGGEDTEAFF. This sequence joins TRBV7-3 and TRBJ1-1, with TRBD1 as a possible D gene (5 bases). V was cut by 2 bases and J by 3 bases, with 13 bases left in between. This CDR3 is built from 15 residues. Germline V gives CDR1 SGHTA, CDR2 FQGTGA.

This clonotype was found a few times. CDR3 nucleotide sequence: TGTGCCAGCAGTTACTCGTGGCTAGCGGGAGTAGGCGAGCAGTACTTC. Translated: CASSYSWLAGVGEQYF. The rearrangement links TRBV6-2 or TRBV6-3 to TRBJ2-7, with 10 bases fitting TRBD2. CDR3 length: 16 residues. CDR1 is MNHEY and CDR2 is SVGEGT in the germline V gene. Germline trimming cut 0 bases from V and 6 bases from J; bases unmatched to any gene: 8.